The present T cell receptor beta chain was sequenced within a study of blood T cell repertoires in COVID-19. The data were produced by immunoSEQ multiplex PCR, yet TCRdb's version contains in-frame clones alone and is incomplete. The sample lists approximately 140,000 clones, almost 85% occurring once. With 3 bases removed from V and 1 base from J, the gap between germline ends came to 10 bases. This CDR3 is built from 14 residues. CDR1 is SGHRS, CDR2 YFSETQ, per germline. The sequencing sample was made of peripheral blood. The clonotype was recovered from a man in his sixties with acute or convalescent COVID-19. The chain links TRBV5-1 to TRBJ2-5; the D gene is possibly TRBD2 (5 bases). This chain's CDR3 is CASSSAEAQETQYF. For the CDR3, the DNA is TGCGCCAGCAGCTCCGCGGAGGCCCAAGAGACCCAGTACTTC.